Below, one TCR beta chain is given with its context. Its antigen is as yet unknown. Sequencing was performed with immunoSEQ multiplex PCR; in TCRdb, only in-frame clones are kept and a portion is missing. The sample carries about 81,000 clones, about 78% recorded once. Focal radiation with ipilimumab CTLA-4 blockade was given to patients with chemo-refractory metastatic non-small-cell lung cancer. The CDR3 length is 14 residues. V was shortened by 6 bases and J by 3 bases, with 15 bases between the two germline ends. The germline V gene encodes CDR1 MDHEN and CDR2 SYDVKM. The source of the sample is a study of radiotherapy plus CTLA-4 blockade in lung cancer. General study results and limits: Researchers report tumor-derived TCR clones expanding in blood after radiotherapy plus ipilimumab.

The sequence was obtained from a human donor with non-small cell lung cancer that progressed on radiotherapy plus ipilimumab. This chain links TRBV28 with TRBJ2-7; no firm D call. The sample in question was peripheral blood, obtained from a patient treated with radiotherapy plus ipilimumab. The CDR3 DNA reads TGTGCCAGCAGACCCAGGACGGAATACTACGAGCAGTACTTC. It yields the protein CASRPRTEYYEQYF.